Listed here are 7 T cell receptor beta chains from one sample, sequenced in a study of identical twins. TCRdb reanalysed the 5' RACE reads using MiXCR and keeps one entry per CDR3 protein. The repertoire consists of about 260,000 distinct CDR3 sequences, with approximately 7% occurring once and the leading ten covering approximately 3.6%. These sequences were also reported in another study, on yellow fever vaccine responses in identical twins.

The sequencing sample was made of memory (CD45RO+) T cells sorted from blood. All receptors derive from a woman aged 18-35 years in good health.

Written as DNA, the CDR3 is TGTGCCACCAGCAGACGAGACGCCAGACTGGGGCAAGTTGGGACGCAGTATTTT. Residues: CATSRRDARLGQVGTQYF. The chain recombines TRBV15 with TRBJ2-3; possible D gene TRBD1, 5 bases. Germline V CDR1 and CDR2: LNHNV, YYDKDF (reference sequence). The V end was cut by 2 bases, the J end by 9 bases, with 27 bases between. The CDR3 extends over 18 amino acids.

This chain connects TRBV27 to TRBJ1-2; a weak D match, TRBD1 (5 bases). Germline loops: CDR1 MNHEY, CDR2 SMNVEV (reference sequence). V was trimmed by 5 bases and J by 8 bases, leaving 15 bases between them. CDR3 size: 13 residues. The CDR3 reads CASSIREGNGYTF. The CDR3 DNA reads as TGTGCCAGCAGTATCAGGGAAGGCAACGGCTACACCTTC.

This clonotype was observed at least ten times. This chain connects TRBV7-9 to TRBJ1-2; D unresolved. The CDR3 covers 13 residues. The germline V and J ends were trimmed by 3 bases and 4 bases, with 9 bases remaining between them. Germline V lookup: CDR1 SEHNR, CDR2 FQNEAQ (reference sequence). This CDR3 is CASSFTDFYGYTF. The CDR3 DNA sequence: TGTGCCAGCAGCTTCACGGACTTCTATGGCTACACCTTC.

The rearrangement links TRBV28 to TRBJ2-3; TRBD2 matches 12 bases. The V segment lost 6 bases and the J segment 6 bases; nucleotides outside the gene matches: 10. The germline gives CDR1 MDHEN, CDR2 SYDVKM. This CDR3 has 16 residues. CDR3 in amino acids: CASSPLGLAGKDTQYF. CDR3 DNA: TGTGCCAGCAGCCCGCTCGGACTAGCGGGAAAGGATACGCAGTATTTT.

This clonotype occurred many times. The chain joins TRBV28 to TRBJ1-2; D remains ambiguous. This CDR3 has 15 amino acids. V lost 6 bases to trimming and J lost 5 bases, with 19 bases between them. The germline V gene encodes CDR1 MDHEN and CDR2 SYDVKM. This chain's CDR3 is CASSDEQRRTYGYTF. CDR3 in DNA: TGTGCCAGCAGCGACGAACAGCGACGCACTTATGGCTACACCTTC.

This clonotype came up a few times. The V gene is TRBV7-8, the J gene TRBJ1-5; 7 nucleotides agree with TRBD1. The V gene end was trimmed by 5 bases and the J gene end by 5 bases; junction bases not matched to a gene: 6. Per germline, CDR1 SGHVS and CDR2 FQNEAQ. The CDR3 has 14 residues. The CDR3 bases are TGTGCCAGCAGCCGCGGGACAGAGGATCAGCCCCAGCATTTT. The encoded protein is CASSRGTEDQPQHF.

This clonotype was recorded at least ten times. The CDR3 bases are TGTGCCAGCAGCCCCTCCGGCAGCGGGCCGTACAATGAGCAGTTCTTC. Translation gives CASSPSGSGPYNEQFF. This chain links TRBV3-1 with TRBJ2-1, with a possible D match to TRBD2 (6 bases). This CDR3 region has 16 residues. With 4 bases removed from V and 4 bases from J, the gap between germline ends came to 17 bases. CDR1 and CDR2 (germline): LGHDT, YNNKEL (reference sequence).